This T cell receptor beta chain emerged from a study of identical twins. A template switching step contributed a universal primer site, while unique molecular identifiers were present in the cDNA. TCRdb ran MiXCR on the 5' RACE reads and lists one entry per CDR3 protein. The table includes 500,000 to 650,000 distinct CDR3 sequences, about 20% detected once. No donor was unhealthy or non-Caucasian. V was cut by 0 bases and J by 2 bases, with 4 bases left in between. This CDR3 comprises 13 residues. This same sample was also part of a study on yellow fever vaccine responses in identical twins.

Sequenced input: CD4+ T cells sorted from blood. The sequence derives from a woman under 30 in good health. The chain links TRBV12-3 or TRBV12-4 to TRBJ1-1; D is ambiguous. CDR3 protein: CASSLAINTEAFF. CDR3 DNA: TGTGCCAGCAGTTTAGCAATTAACACTGAAGCTTTCTTT.